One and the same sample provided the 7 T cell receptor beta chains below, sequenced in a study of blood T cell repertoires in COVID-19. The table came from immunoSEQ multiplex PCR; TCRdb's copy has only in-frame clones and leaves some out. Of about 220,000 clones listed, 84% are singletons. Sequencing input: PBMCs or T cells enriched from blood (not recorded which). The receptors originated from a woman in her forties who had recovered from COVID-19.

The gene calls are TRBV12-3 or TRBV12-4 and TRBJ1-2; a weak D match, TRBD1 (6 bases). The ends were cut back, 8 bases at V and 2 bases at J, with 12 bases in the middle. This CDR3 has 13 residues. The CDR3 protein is CASSQGWNYGYTF. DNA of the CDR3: TGTGCCAGCTCTCAGGGGTGGAACTATGGCTACACCTTC.

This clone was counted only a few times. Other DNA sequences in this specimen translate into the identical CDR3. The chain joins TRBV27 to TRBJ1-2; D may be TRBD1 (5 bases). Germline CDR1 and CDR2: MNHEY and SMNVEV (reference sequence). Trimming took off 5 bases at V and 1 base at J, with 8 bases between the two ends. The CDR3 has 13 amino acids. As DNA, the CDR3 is TGTGCCAGCAGTCTCCAGGGTAACTATGGCTACACCTTC. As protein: CASSLQGNYGYTF.

CDR3: CASSDLGTEPYNEQFF. The CDR3 DNA is TGTGCCAGCAGTGACCTTGGGACAGAACCGTACAATGAGCAGTTCTTC. V is TRBV2 and J is TRBJ2-1; TRBD1 matches 7 bases. J lost 4 bases, V lost 3 bases, and 9 bases had no gene match. The CDR3 is 16 amino acids. CDR1 and CDR2 (germline): SNHLY, FYNNEI.

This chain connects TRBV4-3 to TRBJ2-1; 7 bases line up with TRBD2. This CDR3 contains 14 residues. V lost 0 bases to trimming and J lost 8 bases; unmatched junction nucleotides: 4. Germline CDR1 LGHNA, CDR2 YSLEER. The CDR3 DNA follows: TGCGCCAGCAGCCAAGAGCGGGAGATCGATGAGCAGTTCTTC. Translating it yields CASSQEREIDEQFF.

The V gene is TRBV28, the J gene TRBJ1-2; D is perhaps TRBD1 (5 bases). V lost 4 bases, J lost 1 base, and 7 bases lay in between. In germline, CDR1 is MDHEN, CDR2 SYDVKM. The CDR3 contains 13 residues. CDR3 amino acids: CASSSDSNYGYTF. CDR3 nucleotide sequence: TGTGCCAGCAGTTCCGACAGTAACTATGGCTACACCTTC.

CDR3 protein: CSVDVGQGALTYGYTF. CDR3 DNA: TGCAGCGTTGATGTCGGGCAGGGGGCGCTTACCTATGGCTACACCTTC. V gene TRBV29-1 combines with J gene TRBJ1-2; 8 bases align to TRBD1. This CDR3 region has 16 residues. Germline V gives CDR1 SQVTM, CDR2 ANQGSEA. V dropped 3 bases and J dropped 4; count of bases not matched to a gene: 13.

DNA of the CDR3: TGTGCCAGCACCACTGACAGGGCCCAGCCCCAGCATTTT. It encodes CASTTDRAQPQHF. The rearrangement uses TRBV28 and TRBJ1-5, with 7 bases matching TRBD1. The CDR3 spans 13 residues. CDR1 and CDR2 (germline): MDHEN, SYDVKM. J gave up 7 bases and V 7 bases, and 7 bases lay outside the gene matches. The variable domain in full, completed from reference TRBV28 and TRBJ1-5, reads DVKVTQSSRYLVKRTGEKVFLECVQDMDHENMFWYRQDPGLGLRLIYFSYDVKMKEKGDIPEGYSVSREKKERFSLILESASTNQTSMYLCASTTDRAQPQHFGDGTRLSIL.